These 27 T cell receptor beta chains were sequenced from one sample in a study of cytomegalovirus exposure and HLA in healthy donors. Primers for the PCR totalled 60 Vbeta and 13 Jbeta. Sequencing was performed with immunoSEQ multiplex PCR; in TCRdb, only in-frame clones are kept and a portion is missing. The repertoire holds 100,000 to 120,000 clones, with roughly 70% as singletons. The material sequenced was PBMCs. The receptors originated from a middle-aged man in good health and CMV-seronegative.

This clone was observed a few times. The rearrangement links TRBV19 to TRBJ1-5; tentative D call: TRBD1 (5 bases). V was cut by 5 bases and J by 2 bases, with 13 bases left in between. The CDR3 is 15 residues long. Germline V gives CDR1 LNHDA, CDR2 SQIVND (reference sequence). The CDR3 sequence: CASSLAGMGNQPQHF. The CDR3 nucleotides read TGTGCCAGTAGTCTCGCAGGGATGGGCAATCAGCCCCAGCATTTT.

The gene calls are TRBV7-2 and TRBJ2-7; possible D gene TRBD2, 7 bases. With 1 base removed from V and 4 bases from J, the gap between germline ends came to 20 bases. Germline loops: CDR1 SGHTA, CDR2 FQGNSA. This CDR3 has 17 residues. CDR3 nucleotides: TGTGCCAGCAGCTTAGGGACCGGGGGCGGGAGACGGTACGAGCAGTACTTC. It is translated as CASSLGTGGGRRYEQYF.

This chain joins TRBV5-1 and TRBJ2-1, with D perhaps TRBD1 (6 bases). Germline CDR1 is SGHRS and CDR2 is YFSETQ. V shed 2 bases and J shed 4 bases, with 13 bases lying between them. The CDR3 runs to 15 residues. The CDR3 region is CASSFTGPGYNEQFF. DNA of the CDR3: TGCGCCAGCAGCTTTACAGGGCCCGGGTACAATGAGCAGTTCTTC. The variable domain in full, completed from reference TRBV5-1 and TRBJ2-1, reads KAGVTQTPRYLIKTRGQQVTLSCSPISGHRSVSWYQQTPGQGLQFLFEYFSETQRNKGNFPGRFSGRQFSNSRSEMNVSTLELGDSALYLCASSFTGPGYNEQFFGPGTRLTVL.

The rearrangement joins TRBV5-4 to TRBJ2-3; a possible D gene is TRBD2 (5 bases). Trimming cost V 2 bases and J 3 bases, with 13 bases left between them. The CDR3 has 15 residues. The germline V gene encodes CDR1 SGHNT and CDR2 YYREEE (reference sequence). The CDR3 coding sequence is TGTGCCAGCAGCTTCCGGGGTACGGTGACAGATACGCAGTATTTT. Residues: CASSFRGTVTDTQYF. Full variable domain (outside the CDR3, taken from reference TRBV5-4 and TRBJ2-3): ETGVTQSPTHLIKTRGQQVTLRCSSQSGHNTVSWYQQALGQGPQFIFQYYREEENGRGNFPPRFSGLQFPNYSSELNVNALELDDSALYLCASSFRGTVTDTQYFGPGTRLTVL.

The chain employs TRBV4-3 and TRBJ1-2, with D tentatively TRBD1 (6 bases). The CDR3 spans 14 residues. Germline-derived CDR1 and CDR2 are LGHNA and YSLEER. V was pared by 4 bases and J by 4 bases, with 13 bases between. CDR3 DNA: TGCGCCAGCAGCCCGTGGACAGCCTCCTATGGCTACACCTTC. Translated: CASSPWTASYGYTF.

The chain couples TRBV25-1 to TRBJ2-7; 7 bases are shared with TRBD1. This CDR3 contains 15 residues. V was clipped by 3 bases and J by 4 bases; unmatched bases: 9. Germline values: CDR1 MGHDK, CDR2 SYGVNS. This chain's CDR3 is CASSDARGFGYEQYF. Here the CDR3 DNA reads TGTGCCAGCAGTGACGCCAGGGGGTTTGGGTACGAGCAGTACTTC.

The rearrangement joins TRBV19 to TRBJ1-5, with no clear D. The CDR3 has 16 amino acids. V was shortened by 3 bases and J by 0 bases, with 12 bases between the two germline ends. Germline assignment: CDR1 LNHDA and CDR2 SQIVND (reference sequence). CDR3 sequence reads: CASSMGRRYSNQPQHF. The CDR3 nucleotides read TGTGCCAGTAGTATGGGGAGGCGGTATAGCAATCAGCCCCAGCATTTT.

The rearrangement joins TRBV4-1 to TRBJ2-3; 12 positions agree with TRBD1. This CDR3 comprises 17 residues. V shed 4 bases and J 3 bases; nucleotides not matched to a gene: 8. Germline values: CDR1 MGHRA, CDR2 YSYEKL. Here the CDR3 DNA reads TGCGCCAGCAGCCCCGGACCGGGACAGGGGGCTACAGATACGCAGTATTTT. Translating it yields CASSPGPGQGATDTQYF.

DNA for the CDR3: TGCGCCAGCAGCTTGGGACACCTCGCGAACACCGGGGAGCTGTTTTTT. This codes for CASSLGHLANTGELFF. The chain employs TRBV5-1 and TRBJ2-2; the D is unclear. With 0 bases removed from V and 0 bases from J, the gap between germline ends came to 9 bases. CDR1 and CDR2 (germline): SGHRS, YFSETQ. The CDR3 consists of 16 residues. The full variable domain, its missing parts supplied by reference TRBV5-1 and TRBJ2-2, is KAGVTQTPRYLIKTRGQQVTLSCSPISGHRSVSWYQQTPGQGLQFLFEYFSETQRNKGNFPGRFSGRQFSNSRSEMNVSTLELGDSALYLCASSLGHLANTGELFFGEGSRLTVL.

The V gene is TRBV6-5, the J gene TRBJ1-2; no firm D call. The CDR3 loop spans 14 amino acids. The germline gives CDR1 MNHEY, CDR2 SVGAGI. V was cut by 2 bases and J by 8 bases, with 15 bases left in between. The CDR3 region is CASSYTPEWLGYTF. The CDR3 DNA follows: TGTGCCAGCAGTTACACCCCGGAGTGGCTAGGCTACACCTTC.

The chain combines TRBV9 with TRBJ1-1; 7 nucleotides align to TRBD1. Germline assignment: CDR1 SGDLS and CDR2 YYNGEE. The CDR3 is made up of 13 amino acids. V was pared by 7 bases and J by 5 bases, with 8 bases of the junction left unmatched. CDR3: CASGSRGRTEAFF. The CDR3 DNA reads TGTGCCAGCGGCTCGAGGGGGCGTACTGAAGCTTTCTTT.

V usage is TRBV29-1 and J usage is TRBJ2-1; TRBD1 agrees at 7 bases. J was trimmed by 3 bases and V by 4 bases; bases with no gene match: 12. In germline, CDR1 is SQVTM, CDR2 ANQGSEA. The CDR3 contains 16 residues. This CDR3 is CSVGLLSGTDYNEQFF. Here the CDR3 DNA reads TGCAGCGTTGGCCTTCTTTCGGGGACAGACTACAATGAGCAGTTCTTC.

This clone came up a few times. This chain connects TRBV27 to TRBJ1-5, with D uncertain. CDR1 and CDR2 (germline): MNHEY, SMNVEV (reference sequence). This CDR3 is built from 14 residues. The germline V and J ends were trimmed by 3 bases and 7 bases, with 13 bases remaining between them. CDR3 bases: TGTGCCAGCAGTTTCACCGGGGAGGGCCAGCCCCAGCATTTT. This encodes CASSFTGEGQPQHF.

The chain employs TRBV4-1 and TRBJ2-7, with a possible D match to TRBD1 (6 bases). This CDR3 has 15 amino acids. With 4 bases removed from V and 6 bases from J, the gap between germline ends came to 19 bases. Per germline, CDR1 MGHRA and CDR2 YSYEKL. The CDR3 region has the DNA TGCGCCAGCAGCCTCCTTCCAGGGGTAGCAACCGAGCAGTACTTC. Translated: CASSLLPGVATEQYF.

V gene TRBV27 combines with J gene TRBJ2-7; D possibly corresponds to TRBD2 (5 bases). Germline CDR1 MNHEY, CDR2 SMNVEV (reference sequence). V was pared by 4 bases and J by 2 bases, with 12 bases between. The CDR3 extends over 14 amino acids. CDR3 protein: CASSYTAAAYEQYF. In DNA form, the CDR3 reads TGTGCCAGCAGTTACACAGCGGCTGCCTACGAGCAGTACTTC.

The chain has TRBV29-1 and TRBJ2-6; D is unclear. Germline V gene lookup returns CDR1 SQVTM and CDR2 ANQGSEA. With 1 base removed from V and 2 bases from J, the gap between germline ends came to 3 bases. The CDR3 is 13 amino acids. The CDR3 region is CSVEVTGANVLTF. DNA of the CDR3: TGCAGCGTTGAAGTTACTGGGGCCAACGTCCTGACTTTC.

The V call is TRBV10-1, the J call TRBJ2-5; the D is unclear. The V end was cut by 3 bases, the J end by 1 base, with 3 bases between. This CDR3 region has 12 residues. Germline loops: CDR1 WNHNN, CDR2 SYGVQD (reference sequence). CDR3 nucleotides: TGCGCCAGCAGTGACTTCCAAGAGACCCAGTACTTC. Encoded protein: CASSDFQETQYF.

In its sample, this clone was seen a few times. In DNA form, the CDR3 reads TGCGCCAGCAGCCGCGGGACAGGAGCTTTCTTT. It yields the protein CASSRGTGAFF. This chain uses TRBV4-1 with TRBJ1-1; 8 bases are a match to TRBD1. This CDR3 comprises 11 residues. Unmatched junction bases numbered 2, after V lost 4 bases and J lost 10 bases. Germline values: CDR1 MGHRA, CDR2 YSYEKL.

The chain uses TRBV27 and TRBJ2-3; TRBD2 matches 8 bases. This CDR3 has 14 amino acids. Germline V CDR1 and CDR2: MNHEY, SMNVEV (reference sequence). Trimming at V came to 6 bases and at J to 5 bases, leaving 7 bases not matched to a gene. The CDR3 DNA follows: TGTGCCAGCAGAGACGGGGGGGTTGGAGATACGCAGTATTTT. Protein: CASRDGGVGDTQYF.

V and J are TRBV7-6 and TRBJ2-2, with 9 bases that match TRBD2. Germline CDR1 SGHVS, CDR2 FNYEAQ. Germline trimming cut 2 bases from V and 0 bases from J; bases unmatched to any gene: 4. The CDR3 consists of 17 residues. CDR3 DNA sequence: TGTGCCAGCAGCTTATGGCTAGCGGGAACGAACACCGGGGAGCTGTTTTTT. Translating gives CASSLWLAGTNTGELFF.

The chain couples TRBV6-4 to TRBJ2-2; 8 bases fit TRBD2. Per germline, CDR1 MRHNA and CDR2 SNTAGT. The CDR3 runs 14 residues. The junction had 6 bases not matched to a gene; V was cut back by 6 bases and J by 6 bases. The CDR3 is CASSTGGDPGELFF. CDR3 nucleotides: TGTGCCAGCAGCACCGGGGGGGACCCCGGGGAGCTGTTTTTT.

The rearrangement links TRBV5-4 to TRBJ2-1; the D is unclear. With 0 bases removed from V and 4 bases from J, the gap between germline ends came to 11 bases. Germline V gives CDR1 SGHNT, CDR2 YYREEE (reference sequence). This CDR3 is 15 amino acids long. CDR3 DNA: TGTGCCAGCAGCTTGGCGCTAGAGTCTTACAATGAGCAGTTCTTC. This translates into CASSLALESYNEQFF.

The V gene is TRBV9, the J gene TRBJ1-3; 8 bases line up with TRBD1. In germline, CDR1 is SGDLS, CDR2 YYNGEE. This CDR3 contains 17 residues. The ends lost 3 bases at V and 0 bases at J; junction bases unmatched: 8. The CDR3 sequence is CASSGGTGIRSGNTIYF. CDR3 bases: TGTGCCAGCAGCGGAGGGACAGGCATCCGCTCTGGAAACACCATATATTTT.

This clone was detected only a few times. The rearrangement links TRBV30 to TRBJ1-5; D is perhaps TRBD1 (5 bases). The CDR3 loop spans 13 amino acids. Germline V CDR1 and CDR2: GTSNPN, SVGIG (reference sequence). Deletions cut 3 bases from V and 6 bases from J, with 12 bases between. CDR3 sequence: CAWSPGGFQPQHF. CDR3 DNA sequence: TGTGCCTGGAGCCCGGGGGGTTTTCAGCCCCAGCATTTT. Combining the CDR3 with reference TRBV30 and TRBJ1-5 gives the whole variable domain SQTIHQWPATLVQPVGSPLSLECTVEGTSNPNLYWYRQAAGRGLQLLFYSVGIGQISSEVPQNLSASRPQDRQFILSSKKLLLSDSGFYLCAWSPGGFQPQHFGDGTRLSIL.

This clone was recorded a few times. The J gene is TRBJ1-1, the V gene TRBV4-1; a possible D gene is TRBD1 (5 bases). The CDR3 consists of 18 residues. CDR1 is MGHRA and CDR2 is YSYEKL in the germline V gene. Trimming removed 0 bases at V and 0 bases at J, with 17 bases between. The CDR3 loop reads CASSQDPRGGGVNTEAFF. The CDR3 DNA follows: TGCGCCAGCAGCCAAGATCCTCGGGGTGGAGGGGTGAACACTGAAGCTTTCTTT.

V gene TRBV19 combines with J gene TRBJ2-1; D gene unclear. Germline values: CDR1 LNHDA, CDR2 SQIVND (reference sequence). V was cut by 2 bases and J by 7 bases, with 12 bases left in between. The CDR3 consists of 14 residues. CDR3 DNA sequence: TGTGCCAGTAGTATACTTGGGCCTCGGAATGAGCAGTTCTTC. This codes for CASSILGPRNEQFF.

This clone was found a few times. This sequence joins TRBV4-2 and TRBJ2-2; 9 bases map to TRBD2. Germline-derived CDR1 and CDR2 are LGHNA and YNFKEQ. Trimming at V came to 1 base and at J to 1 base, leaving 4 bases not matched to a gene. The CDR3 has 17 residues. Written as DNA, the CDR3 is TGTGCCAGCAGCCAAGTTTTGACTAGCGGGAACACCGGGGAGCTGTTTTTT. Residues: CASSQVLTSGNTGELFF.